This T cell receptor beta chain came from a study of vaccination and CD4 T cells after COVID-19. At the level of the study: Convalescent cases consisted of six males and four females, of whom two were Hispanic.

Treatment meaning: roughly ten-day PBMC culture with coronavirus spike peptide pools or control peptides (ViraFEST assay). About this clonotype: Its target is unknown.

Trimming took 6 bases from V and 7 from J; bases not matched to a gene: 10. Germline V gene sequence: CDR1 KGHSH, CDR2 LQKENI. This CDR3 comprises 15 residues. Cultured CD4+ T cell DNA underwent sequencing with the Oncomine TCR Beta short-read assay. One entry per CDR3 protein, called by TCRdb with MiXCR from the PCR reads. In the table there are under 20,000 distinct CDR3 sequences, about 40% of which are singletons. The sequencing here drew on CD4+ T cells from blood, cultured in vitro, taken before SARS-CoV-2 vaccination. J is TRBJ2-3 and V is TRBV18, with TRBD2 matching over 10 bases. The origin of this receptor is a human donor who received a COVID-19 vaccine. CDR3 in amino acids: CASSLTSGAGNTQYF. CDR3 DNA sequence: TGTGCCAGCTCCCTAACTAGCGGGGCAGGAAATACGCAGTATTTT.